This TCR beta chain was captured in a study of cytomegalovirus exposure and HLA in healthy donors. Study-wide results and caveats: Three chains linked to CMV were shown in vitro to be specific for CMV antigens.

This CDR3 is built from 16 residues. From germline, CDR1 is SGDLS and CDR2 YYNGEE. Trimming took off 1 base at V and 0 bases at J, with 12 bases between the two ends. PCR employed 60 Vbeta and 13 Jbeta primers. Sequenced by immunoSEQ multiplex PCR; TCRdb stores in-frame clones only, minus some. The sample contains hundreds of thousands of clones, approximately 70% of which appear only once. To note about this clone: The antigen remains undetermined.

Sequencing was carried out using PBMCs. The chain links TRBV9 to TRBJ2-3; D might be TRBD1 (6 bases). This receptor was identified in a man aged 35 to 55 in good health and CMV-seropositive. The CDR3: CASSVRLGASTDTQYF. In DNA form, the CDR3 reads TGTGCCAGCAGCGTAAGACTGGGGGCGAGCACAGATACGCAGTATTTT.